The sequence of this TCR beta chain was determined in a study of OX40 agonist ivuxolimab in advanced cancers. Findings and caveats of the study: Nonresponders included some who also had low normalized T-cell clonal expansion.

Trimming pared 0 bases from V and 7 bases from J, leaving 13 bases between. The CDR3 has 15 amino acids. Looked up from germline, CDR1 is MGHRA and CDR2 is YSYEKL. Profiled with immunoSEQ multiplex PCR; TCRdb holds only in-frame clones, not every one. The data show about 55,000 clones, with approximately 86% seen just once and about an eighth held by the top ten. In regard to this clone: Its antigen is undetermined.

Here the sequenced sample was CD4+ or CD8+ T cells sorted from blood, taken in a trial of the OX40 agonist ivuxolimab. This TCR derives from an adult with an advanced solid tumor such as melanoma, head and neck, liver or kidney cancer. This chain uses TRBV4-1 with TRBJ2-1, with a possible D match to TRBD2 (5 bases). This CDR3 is CASSQESLAGNEQFF. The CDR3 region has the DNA TGCGCCAGCAGCCAAGAAAGTCTGGCGGGTAATGAGCAGTTCTTC.